A single sample gave rise to the 14 T cell receptor beta chains below, sequenced in a study of blood T cell repertoires in COVID-19. Method: immunoSEQ multiplex PCR; TCRdb's copy keeps in-frame clones and lacks some. Altogether some 450,000 clones are present, approximately 89% being singletons, with the ten largest covering roughly 12%. Sequencing was carried out using peripheral blood. Receptors originate from a woman aged 45-60 years with COVID-19, enrolled during active disease.

The chain employs TRBV21-1 and TRBJ1-2; whether TRBD1, the table's D call, matches the DNA was not checked. TRBV21-1 is deemed a pseudogene. This CDR3 has 19 residues. CDR3 loop: CASSLRGLGFGAANYGYTF. The CDR3 region has the DNA TGTGCCAGCAGTTTAAGGGGGCTCGGTTTCGGGGCGGCTAACTATGGCTACACCTTC.

The chain combines TRBV6-5 with TRBJ1-1; the match to TRBD1 covers 7 bases. This CDR3 has 12 amino acids. CDR1 is MNHEY, CDR2 SVGAGI, per germline. J gave up 7 bases and V 6 bases, and 5 bases lay outside the gene matches. In nucleotides, the CDR3 is TGTGCCAGCAGACGAGGGACAGATGAAGCTTTCTTT. Translation gives CASRRGTDEAFF.

The chain is built from TRBV2 and TRBJ2-2; TRBD1 matches 11 bases. The CDR3 sequence is 14 residues long. Germline CDR1 SNHLY, CDR2 FYNNEI. V lost 10 bases, J lost 6 bases, and 7 bases stayed unmatched. In nucleotides, the CDR3 is TGTGCCACCAGGGGGACAGGGGGTCCCGGGGAGCTGTTTTTT. It yields the protein CATRGTGGPGELFF.

The chain couples TRBV28 to TRBJ2-7; 8 positions match TRBD1. The CDR3 spans 15 residues. Per the germline V gene, CDR1 is MDHEN and CDR2 is SYDVKM. The J segment lost 0 bases and the V segment lost 6 bases, leaving 7 bases of the junction unmatched. The CDR3 spells CASRKRGTGSYEQYF. DNA for the CDR3: TGTGCCAGCAGAAAACGCGGGACAGGCTCCTACGAGCAGTACTTC.

The J gene is TRBJ2-5, the V gene TRBV19; TRBD1 aligns across 9 bases. V dropped 9 bases and J dropped 6; count of bases not matched to a gene: 8. CDR3 size: 13 residues. CDR1 and CDR2 from the germline V gene are LNHDA and SQIVND (reference sequence). CDR3 DNA: TGTGCCAGCGGGACAGGGACGTTGAAGACCCAGTACTTC. Protein: CASGTGTLKTQYF.

The chain uses TRBV5-1 and TRBJ2-7, with 11 nucleotides matching TRBD1. The junction had 10 bases not matched to a gene; V was cut back by 4 bases and J by 4 bases. The CDR3 contains 16 residues. The germline V gene has CDR1 SGHRS and CDR2 YFSETQ. CDR3 sequence reads: CASSITPGTGGYEQYF. The CDR3 DNA reads as TGCGCCAGCAGCATAACCCCCGGGACAGGGGGTTACGAGCAGTACTTC.

The rearrangement uses TRBV4-2 and TRBJ1-2; D is possibly TRBD1 (5 bases). CDR1 is LGHNA, CDR2 YNFKEQ, per germline. CDR3 size: 15 residues. V shed 4 bases and J shed 4 bases, with 16 bases lying between them. This CDR3 reads CASSPTSREAYGYTF. DNA for the CDR3: TGTGCCAGCAGCCCAACTTCCAGGGAGGCCTATGGCTACACCTTC.

The chain uses TRBV4-1 and TRBJ2-1, with TRBD2 matching over 10 bases. V lost 2 bases to trimming and J lost 12 bases; unmatched junction nucleotides: 7. This CDR3 contains 14 residues. The germline V gene has CDR1 MGHRA and CDR2 YSYEKL. CDR3 sequence reads: CASSQLTSGDRQFF. The DNA of the CDR3 is TGCGCCAGCAGCCAATTAACTAGCGGGGACCGGCAGTTCTTC.

The chain carries TRBV5-6 and TRBJ2-7, with D unclear. Trimming took 3 bases from V and 0 from J, leaving 13 bases between them. The length of the CDR3 is 15 residues. Germline values: CDR1 SGHDT, CDR2 YYEEEE. The DNA of the CDR3 is TGTGCCAGCAGCTCGGTGAGCCGGTTCTCCTACGAGCAGTACTTC. Protein: CASSSVSRFSYEQYF.

This clone turned up a few times. The rearrangement links TRBV11-2 to TRBJ2-7; D might be TRBD1 (5 bases). The CDR3 consists of 17 residues. V lost 1 base and J 0 bases, leaving 16 bases between the germline ends. Germline V gives CDR1 SGHAT, CDR2 FQNNGV. The CDR3 DNA is TGTGCCAGCAGCTTAGTTAGGGGCCTTGACAGCTCCTACGAGCAGTACTTC. It yields the protein CASSLVRGLDSSYEQYF.

CDR3: CASSFAGGAPRGYTF. DNA for the CDR3: TGTGCCAGCAGCTTCGCAGGGGGCGCCCCAAGGGGCTACACCTTC. The chain is built from TRBV5-6 and TRBJ1-2; 8 bases match TRBD1. Germline V lookup: CDR1 SGHDT, CDR2 YYEEEE. V gave up 2 bases and J gave up 8 bases; unmatched junction bases: 11. This CDR3 is built from 15 residues. The variable domain in full, completed from reference TRBV5-6 and TRBJ1-2, reads DAGVTQSPTHLIKTRGQQVTLRCSPKSGHDTVSWYQQALGQGPQFIFQYYEEEERQRGNFPDRFSGHQFPNYSSELNVNALLLGDSALYLCASSFAGGAPRGYTFGSGTRLTVV.

The chain couples TRBV19 to TRBJ2-1, with TRBD2 identical over 11 bases. Germline CDR1 LNHDA, CDR2 SQIVND (reference sequence). The length of the CDR3 is 15 residues. V was clipped by 7 bases and J by 4 bases; unmatched bases: 6. The CDR3 spells CASTSSGGNYNEQFF. The CDR3 DNA reads TGTGCCAGTACCTCTAGCGGGGGGAATTACAATGAGCAGTTCTTC.

The rearrangement uses TRBV6-6 and TRBJ1-1; TRBD1 is a possible D gene (5 bases). Germline loops: CDR1 MNHNY, CDR2 SVGAGI (reference sequence). V was trimmed by 5 bases and J by 0 bases, leaving 19 bases between them. There are 17 residues in the CDR3. The CDR3 bases are TGTGCCAGCAGTCACAGACTTGGGCAGGGCTTGAACACTGAAGCTTTCTTT. Its protein is CASSHRLGQGLNTEAFF.

This clone was picked up one time. The gene calls are TRBV29-1 and TRBJ2-7; D perhaps matches TRBD1 (5 bases). This CDR3 is 14 amino acids long. Trimming took 6 bases from V and 0 from J, leaving 15 bases between them. CDR1 and CDR2 (germline): SQVTM, ANQGSEA. CDR3 sequence reads: CSVEQGSGSYEQYF. CDR3 nucleotides: TGCAGCGTGGAGCAGGGCAGTGGCTCCTACGAGCAGTACTTC.